This T cell receptor beta chain was documented in a study of graft-versus-host responses after intestinal transplantation. This clone has just a few counts. Its antigen is not known. V shed 0 bases and J shed 0 bases, with 6 bases lying between them. Germline V gene lookup returns CDR1 MNHEY and CDR2 SVGAGI. The CDR3 has 15 amino acids. Sequencing used immunoSEQ multiplex PCR; TCRdb keeps in-frame clones, though not all of them. The data hold about 100,000 clones, with about 90% observed a single time. Source: unstimulated CD4+ T cells sorted from spleen or lymph node cells, taken before transplant. This rearrangement joins TRBV6-5 to TRBJ1-5; D gene unclear. The receptor was isolated from a human donor who was the organ donor for an intestinal transplant. The CDR3 loop is CASSYSWNSNQPQHF. CDR3 sequence (DNA): TGTGCCAGCAGTTACTCATGGAATAGCAATCAGCCCCAGCATTTT.